The 17 T cell receptor beta chains in this list originate from one sample, sequenced in a study of T cell repertoires in cytomegalovirus infection (dated by TCRdb to about 2019). Per the publication, the treatment or condition label means: in vitro stimulation with specific CMV peptide epitopes to enrich CMV-specific T cells. What these receptors recognize is not known. These reads were obtained on an Illumina HiSeq 1500. TCRdb reran the public reads through fastp at Q25 and MiXCR, keeping productive beta chains. All rows with the same CDR3 protein become a single entry with the most common DNA and genes. Recorded for this sample are 340,000 or so distinct CDR3 sequences; 20% to 30% of them occurred a single time. The leading ten clones occupy roughly 15% of the sample. The starting material was cultured PBMCs, obtained from culture after CMV antigen stimulation. The source of these receptors is a human donor in good health (CMV status not recorded). Some clones in this sample may be carry-over from other donors' samples.

The J gene is TRBJ1-4, the V gene TRBV19; 7 bases are a match to TRBD1. V lost 4 bases and J lost 6; bases outside the gene matches: 5. Germline V gives CDR1 LNHDA, CDR2 SQIVND (reference sequence). The CDR3 runs to 14 residues. The CDR3 sequence: CASSTGTADEKLFF. The CDR3 DNA sequence: TGTGCCAGTAGTACCGGGACAGCTGATGAAAAACTGTTTTTT.

A few counts support this clonotype. The V gene is TRBV6-5, the J gene TRBJ1-2; D is ambiguous. The CDR3 spans 14 residues. V gave up 4 bases and J gave up 0 bases, with 9 bases separating them. Germline loops: CDR1 MNHEY, CDR2 SVGAGI. CDR3 bases: TGTGCCAGCAGTTCCGTCGCGGCTAACTATGGCTACACCTTC. Its translation: CASSSVAANYGYTF.

This chain connects TRBV11-2 to TRBJ2-7; a weak D match, TRBD1 (6 bases). The CDR3 spans 15 residues. The germline V gene encodes CDR1 SGHAT and CDR2 FQNNGV. Trimming took off 5 bases at V and 1 base at J, with 15 bases between the two ends. The CDR3 DNA is TGTGCCAGCAGCCCCCGGACAGAGCCGTCCTACGAGCAGTACTTC. Protein sequence: CASSPRTEPSYEQYF.

The V and J genes are TRBV5-1 and TRBJ2-3; D is possibly TRBD1 (7 bases). The CDR3 is 15 residues long. Germline-derived CDR1 and CDR2 are SGHRS and YFSETQ. The germline V and J ends were trimmed by 0 bases and 6 bases, with 14 bases remaining between them. The chain's CDR3 is CASSLVQGEADTQYF. The CDR3 nucleotides are TGCGCCAGCAGCTTGGTTCAGGGGGAGGCGGATACGCAGTATTTT.

V and J are TRBV7-8 and TRBJ1-1; D perhaps matches TRBD1 (5 bases). V was trimmed by 5 bases and J by 3 bases, leaving 13 bases between them. Germline V gives CDR1 SGHVS, CDR2 FQNEAQ. This CDR3 is 14 amino acids long. The CDR3 sequence is CASSPRRGDTEAFF. The CDR3 nucleotides read TGTGCCAGCAGCCCCCGCCGGGGGGACACTGAAGCTTTCTTT.

The chain employs TRBV11-2 and TRBJ1-4, with TRBD1 identical over 7 bases. The CDR3 totals 12 residues. The V gene's germline CDR1 is SGHAT and CDR2 FQNNGV. Trimming took 5 bases from V and 12 from J; bases not matched to a gene: 6. The CDR3 reads CASSNQQGQLFF. CDR3 sequence (DNA): TGTGCCAGCAGCAACCAACAGGGGCAACTGTTTTTT. The full variable domain, completed using reference TRBV11-2 and TRBJ1-4, is EAGVAQSPRYKIIEKRQSVAFWCNPISGHATLYWYQQILGQGPKLLIQFQNNGVVDDSQLPKDRFSAERLKGVDSTLKIQPAKLEDSAVYLCASSNQQGQLFFGSGTQLSVL.

This clonotype has ten or more counts. The chain links TRBV6-5 to TRBJ1-1; no clear D gene. Germline V gene data show CDR1 as MNHEY and CDR2 as SVGAGI. The CDR3 covers 14 residues. Trimming took off 4 bases at V and 3 bases at J, with 12 bases between the two ends. The CDR3 here is CASSLRRQDTEAFF. The DNA for the CDR3 is TGTGCCAGCAGTTTGCGCCGTCAGGACACTGAAGCTTTCTTT.

The chain links TRBV30 to TRBJ2-3; D perhaps matches TRBD2 (6 bases). V was trimmed by 0 bases and J by 4 bases, leaving 14 bases between them. From germline, CDR1 is GTSNPN and CDR2 SVGIG (reference sequence). The CDR3 has 15 amino acids. The chain's CDR3 is CAWSVRRGTSDTQYF. The CDR3 DNA sequence: TGTGCCTGGAGTGTTCGGCGGGGAACCTCAGATACGCAGTATTTT.

The sample holds many counts of this clonotype. V is TRBV12-3 or TRBV12-4 and J is TRBJ2-7, with no clear D. The CDR3 is 13 residues long. V was shortened by 2 bases and J by 4 bases, with 9 bases between the two germline ends. CDR3: CASSLNRQYEQYF. As DNA, the CDR3 is TGTGCCAGCAGTTTAAATAGGCAGTACGAGCAGTACTTC.

The chain uses TRBV12-3 or TRBV12-4 and TRBJ2-3; D is unclear. V dropped 2 bases and J dropped 2 bases, with 8 bases sitting between them. The CDR3 has 14 amino acids. The DNA for the CDR3 is TGTGCCAGCAGTTTAACCCAGATCACAGATACGCAGTATTTT. Its translation is CASSLTQITDTQYF.

J is TRBJ1-5 and V is TRBV7-2; D unclear. V lost 5 bases and J 1 base, leaving 6 bases between the germline ends. The CDR3 extends over 13 amino acids. Germline values: CDR1 SGHTA, CDR2 FQGNSA. The CDR3 spells CASSQTSNQPQHF. The CDR3 nucleotides are TGTGCCAGCAGCCAAACGAGCAATCAGCCCCAGCATTTT. The full variable domain, its missing parts supplied by reference TRBV7-2 and TRBJ1-5, is GAGVSQSPSNKVTEKGKDVELRCDPISGHTALYWYRQSLGQGLEFLIYFQGNSAPDKSGLPSDRFSAERTGGSVSTLTIQRTQQEDSAVYLCASSQTSNQPQHFGDGTRLSIL.

The chain recombines TRBV28 with TRBJ1-5; D is possibly TRBD1 (5 bases). This CDR3 is 19 amino acids long. V gave up 2 bases and J gave up 2 bases, with 22 bases separating them. CDR1 and CDR2 from the germline V gene are MDHEN and SYDVKM. The CDR3 region is CASSLRAWGSPFGNQPQHF. CDR3 nucleotides: TGTGCCAGCAGTTTAAGGGCGTGGGGGAGTCCTTTCGGCAATCAGCCCCAGCATTTT.

In its sample, this clonotype was seen a few times. The CDR3 DNA follows: TGTGCCAGCAGTTGGATCCGGGACCTGAACAATCAGCCCCAGCATTTT. It yields the protein CASSWIRDLNNQPQHF. The J gene is TRBJ1-5, the V gene TRBV28; weak D call: TRBD1 (5 bases). The CDR3 sequence is 16 residues long. Germline CDR1 MDHEN, CDR2 SYDVKM. Trimming stripped 4 bases from V and 3 bases from J, with 16 bases between. Full variable domain (rest looked up from reference TRBV28 and TRBJ1-5): DVKVTQSSRYLVKRTGEKVFLECVQDMDHENMFWYRQDPGLGLRLIYFSYDVKMKEKGDIPEGYSVSREKKERFSLILESASTNQTSMYLCASSWIRDLNNQPQHFGDGTRLSIL.

In its sample, this clonotype was seen many times. The chain has TRBV7-6 and TRBJ2-5, with 9 bases identical to TRBD2. This CDR3 is 18 amino acids long. The germline CDR1 and CDR2 sequences are SGHVS and FNYEAQ. After removal of 0 bases from V and 4 bases from J, the junction contained 12 bases not matched to a gene. This CDR3 is CASSLAPLIAGVGETQYF. In nucleotides, the CDR3 is TGTGCCAGCAGCTTAGCCCCCCTCATAGCGGGAGTGGGAGAGACCCAGTACTTC.

This clonotype was counted only a few times. The chain has TRBV20-1 and TRBJ1-1; D possibly corresponds to TRBD1 (6 bases). CDR3 length equals 13 residues. The V gene's germline CDR1 is DFQATT and CDR2 SNEGSKA (reference sequence). The V and J ends lost 3 bases and 7 bases respectively, with 15 bases between them. The CDR3 nucleotides read TGCAGTGCTAGCAAATCCGGGACAATTGAAGCTTTCTTT. This translates into CSASKSGTIEAFF.

The sample holds a few counts of this clonotype. V is TRBV28 and J is TRBJ2-7; D call uncertain. Germline V lookup: CDR1 MDHEN, CDR2 SYDVKM. Trimming cost V 1 base and J 1 base, with 5 bases left between them. The CDR3 length is 13 residues. The CDR3 loop is CASSLFTSYEQYF. CDR3 in DNA: TGTGCCAGCAGTTTATTTACGTCCTACGAGCAGTACTTC.

The chain has TRBV27 and TRBJ1-1; D unresolved. CDR3 length: 13 residues. V gave up 4 bases and J gave up 6 bases, with 12 bases separating them. CDR1 is MNHEY, CDR2 SMNVEV, per germline (reference sequence). DNA for the CDR3: TGTGCCAGCAGTTCCTCCTCGAGGGCTGAAGCTTTCTTT. Its protein is CASSSSSRAEAFF.